These T cell receptor beta chains were read from a single sample in a study of T cell responses to AZD1222 COVID-19 vaccine. Libraries were prepared by immunoSEQ multiplex PCR; TCRdb keeps only in-frame clonotypes and omits some of them. The data show around 130,000 clones, nearly 90% seen once. The starting material was peripheral blood, obtained 28 days after the second AZD1222 dose. The source of these receptors is an adult who received the AZD1222 COVID-19 vaccine. Each CDR3 is given with its conserved first and last residue. The D gene is left open where the match is weak. Not all rows give a size; the values are once, few, many and, for expanded clones, a class.

once	TRBJ2-7	TRBV6-5	TRBD1	TGTGCCAGCAGCAGGGACAGGGTTGGCTACGAGCAGTACTTC	CASSRDRVGYEQYF
.	TRBJ2-7	TRBV10-3	.	TGTGCCATCAGTACAGGGGGTAGCGGGGAGCAGTACTTC	CAISTGGSGEQYF
.	TRBJ2-5	TRBV29-1	.	TGCAGCGTCCAGGGGGGCCCCGGCCAAGGAGAGACCCAGTACTTC	CSVQGGPGQGETQYF
.	TRBJ2-2	TRBV12-3/TRBV12-4	.	TGTGCCAGCAGTTTATGGGGCGGCGGGGAGCTGTTTTTT	CASSLWGGGELFF
.	TRBJ1-6	TRBV6-6	TRBD1	TGTGCCAGCAGTTACTCGGGACAGCGATCACCCCTCCACTTT	CASSYSGQRSPLHF
.	TRBJ2-2	TRBV7-9	.	TGTGCCAGCAGCTTAAACAGGAGCTCCGGGGAGCTGTTTTTT	CASSLNRSSGELFF
once	TRBJ1-3	TRBV9	.	TGTGCCAGCAGCACCCAAGTCAGGGGAGGAAACACCATATATTTT	CASSTQVRGGNTIYF
.	TRBJ2-1	TRBV19	TRBD1	TGTGCCAGTAGTATAGTTCCTCCGGGACAGGGACGGGATGAGCAGTTCTTC	CASSIVPPGQGRDEQFF
.	TRBJ1-1	TRBV30	.	TGTGCCTGGAGTGACAAAGGGGGGAGGGTCACTGAAGCTTTCTTT	CAWSDKGGRVTEAFF
.	TRBJ1-3	TRBV3-1/TRBV3-2	.	TGTGCCAGCAGCTATTGGGTTCAGGGACAATCTGGAAACACCATATATTTT	CASSYWVQGQSGNTIYF
.	TRBJ1-2	TRBV6-1	TRBD1	TGTGCCAGCAGTGACCAGACAGGGGGGTACACCTTC	CASSDQTGGYTF
few	TRBJ1-1	TRBV5-5	.	TGTGCCAGCAGCTTAGGTGACAGAGTCACTGAAGCTTTCTTT	CASSLGDRVTEAFF
once	TRBJ1-5	TRBV2	TRBD1	TGTGCCAGCAGAAAACAGACAGGGCTTCAGCCCCAGCATTTT	CASRKQTGLQPQHF
.	TRBJ2-7	TRBV6-5	TRBD2	TGTGCCAGCAGGAGACTAGCGGGAATCTACGAGCAGTACTTC	CASRRLAGIYEQYF
.	TRBJ2-1	TRBV6-5	TRBD2	TGTGCCAGCAGACTAGCGGGAGGTCGCGATGAGCAGTTCTTC	CASRLAGGRDEQFF
.	TRBJ2-2	TRBV29-1	TRBD2	TGCAGCGTCAGCCCGGCGGCTAGCGGTTACACCGGGGAGCTGTTTTTT	CSVSPAASGYTGELFF
.	TRBJ1-3	TRBV7-2	.	TGTGCCAGCAGCTCCGACGGAACTGGAAACACCATATATTTT	CASSSDGTGNTIYF
.	TRBJ1-2	TRBV30	.	TGTGCCTGGAGTCGATCAGGGGTCTATGGCTACACCTTC	CAWSRSGVYGYTF
few	TRBJ1-3	TRBV7-9	.	TGTGCCAGCAGCTTAGCCCGGATTGTCTCGTCTGGAAACACCATATATTTT	CASSLARIVSSGNTIYF
once	TRBJ1-2	TRBV27	.	TGTGCCAGCAGTCTCCATATCAACTATGGCTACACCTTC	CASSLHINYGYTF
once	TRBJ2-7	TRBV5-5	TRBD1	TGTGCCAGCAGCTTGGGCAACACCGGGACAGCCTACGAGCAGTACTTC	CASSLGNTGTAYEQYF
.	TRBJ2-3	TRBV6-2/TRBV6-3	.	TGTGCCAGCAGTTACGATAGGTCGGGACCTACAAGAGATACGCAGTATTTT	CASSYDRSGPTRDTQYF
.	TRBJ1-5	TRBV27	TRBD1	TGTGCCAGCAGGTCGGGACAGGGGGCTTATCAGCCCCAGCATTTT	CASRSGQGAYQPQHF
.	TRBJ2-7	TRBV12-3/TRBV12-4	.	TGTGCCAGCAGTCGACGGGGGTACGAGCAGTACTTC	CASSRRGYEQYF
.	TRBJ2-1	TRBV19	.	TGTGCCAGTAGCCGTCCGGGTGTTGGGGGGCACCATGAGCAGTTCTTC	CASSRPGVGGHHEQFF
.	TRBJ2-7	TRBV7-3	.	TGTGCCAGCAGCCAATGGGGGGACATCTCGGCTGAGCAGTACTTC	CASSQWGDISAEQYF
.	TRBJ1-1	TRBV9	.	TGTGCCAGCAGCGCCTACAGGCCGAACACTGAAGCTTTCTTT	CASSAYRPNTEAFF
.	TRBJ1-3	TRBV7-9	.	TGTGCCAGCAGCTTACAATCTGGAAACACCATATATTTT	CASSLQSGNTIYF
.	TRBJ1-3	TRBV5-1	TRBD1	TGCGCCAGCAGTCCCCATGGGGCACAGGGGGACATCACCATATATTTT	CASSPHGAQGDITIYF
.	TRBJ1-1	TRBV18	TRBD1	TGTGCCAGCTCACCGTCACTCCCAGGGACAGCGAACACTGAAGCTTTCTTT	CASSPSLPGTANTEAFF
.	TRBJ2-1	TRBV10-3	TRBD2	TGTGCCATCAGAGGACTAGCGGGAGACCAAAGCTCCTACAATGAGCAGTTCTTC	CAIRGLAGDQSSYNEQFF
.	TRBJ1-1	TRBV6-1	.	TGTGCCAGCAGTGAATTTTGGGGGGGGACTGAAGCTTTCTTT	CASSEFWGGTEAFF